A selection of T cell receptor beta chains follows, all from one sample in a study of blood T cell repertoires in COVID-19. Data came from immunoSEQ multiplex PCR; TCRdb stores just in-frame clones and leaves some out. The data hold around 380,000 clones, with roughly 80% observed a single time. The sample comprised peripheral blood. The receptors stem from a human donor with acute or convalescent COVID-19. The donor label of this sample is uncertain. Each CDR3 is given with its conserved first and last residue. Fields, in order: J gene, clone size, D gene, V gene, CDR3 protein, CDR3 DNA. A D gene is named only where the DNA matches it firmly. Only part of the rows carry a size: once, few, many, or a class if the clone is expanded.

>TRBJ2-2|many|-|TRBV4-2
CASSSPDRSNTGELFF
TGTGCCAGCAGCTCACCTGACAGGTCGAACACCGGGGAGCTGTTTTTT
>TRBJ1-2|few|-|TRBV5-1
CASSLDQYGYTF
TGCGCCAGCAGCTTGGATCAATATGGCTACACCTTC
>TRBJ2-7|once|-|TRBV5-1
CASSLGPSLNF
TGCGCCAGCAGCCTTGGGCCCTCCCTTAACTTC
>TRBJ1-2|few|-|TRBV20-1
CSASRDSDYGYTF
TGCAGTGCTAGTCGTGACAGCGACTATGGCTACACCTTC
>TRBJ1-1|-|-|TRBV3-1/TRBV3-2
CASSKQVQGTEAFF
TGTGCCAGCAGCAAACAGGTTCAAGGAACTGAAGCTTTCTTT
>TRBJ1-6|few|TRBD1|TRBV28
CASSLLMGTVNSPLHF
TGTGCCAGCAGTTTATTAATGGGGACAGTAAATTCACCCCTCCACTTT
>TRBJ1-2|-|-|TRBV11-2
CASSTGHYGYTF
TGTGCCAGCAGCACCGGACATTATGGCTACACCTTC
>TRBJ2-7|few|-|TRBV7-9
CASSRQVSYEQYF
TGTGCCAGCAGCAGACAGGTCTCCTACGAGCAGTACTTC
>TRBJ1-4|-|-|TRBV29-1
CSVEVGPGEKLFF
TGCAGCGTTGAAGTAGGTCCAGGGGAAAAACTGTTTTTT
>TRBJ2-3|-|-|TRBV2
CASSEERTSTDTQYF
TGTGCCAGCAGTGAAGAGCGGACCTCCACAGATACGCAGTATTTT
>TRBJ2-2|once|-|TRBV6-6
CASTRNTGELFF
TGTGCCAGCACGAGGAACACCGGGGAGCTGTTTTTT
>TRBJ1-1|-|-|TRBV29-1
CSVVKGWAEAFF
TGCAGCGTTGTGAAGGGGTGGGCTGAAGCTTTCTTT
>TRBJ1-1|-|TRBD1|TRBV11-2
CASSPETGGTEAFF
TGTGCCAGCAGCCCGGAGACAGGGGGCACTGAAGCTTTCTTT
>TRBJ2-3|few|-|TRBV25-1
CASSELWAPSTDTQYF
TGTGCCAGCAGTGAATTGTGGGCTCCCAGCACAGATACGCAGTATTTT
>TRBJ2-7|-|-|TRBV19
CASSSRWDEQYF
TGTGCCAGTAGCTCCAGGTGGGACGAGCAGTACTTC
>TRBJ2-2|-|TRBD1|TRBV18
CASSLTGQGNTGELFF
TGTGCCAGCTCACTTACCGGACAGGGAAACACCGGGGAGCTGTTTTTT
>TRBJ2-7|-|-|TRBV12-3/TRBV12-4
CASSPTWGQQYF
TGTGCCAGCAGCCCTACATGGGGACAACAGTACTTC
>TRBJ2-7|-|-|TRBV6-5
CASSYSVLTDYEQYF
TGTGCCAGCAGTTACTCGGTGCTCACTGACTACGAGCAGTACTTC
>TRBJ2-1|-|TRBD1|TRBV5-4
CASSLGLGTDYNEQFF
TGTGCCAGCAGCTTGGGGCTCGGGACAGACTACAATGAGCAGTTCTTC
>TRBJ1-2|once|TRBD1|TRBV5-1
CASSQRTGWNYGYTF
TGCGCCAGCAGCCAACGGACAGGGTGGAACTATGGCTACACCTTC
>TRBJ1-1|-|-|TRBV5-1
CASSLGHGTEAFF
TGCGCCAGCAGCTTAGGACATGGGACTGAAGCTTTCTTT
>TRBJ1-2|-|-|TRBV19
CASRTDRRPNYGYTF
TGTGCCAGTAGAACCGACAGGCGGCCTAACTATGGCTACACCTTC
>TRBJ2-2|-|TRBD2|TRBV6-2/TRBV6-3
CASSYSNPSGNTGELFF
TGTGCCAGCAGTTACTCGAACCCTAGCGGGAACACCGGGGAGCTGTTTTTT
>TRBJ2-5|-|-|TRBV7-9
CASSFQGDWQETQYF
TGTGCCAGCAGCTTCCAGGGGGACTGGCAAGAGACCCAGTACTTC
>TRBJ1-2|-|TRBD1|TRBV18
CASSPQGTGLSNYGYTF
TGTGCCAGCTCACCCCAAGGGACAGGGCTCTCGAACTATGGCTACACCTTC
>TRBJ1-3|-|-|TRBV27
CASSLFDSPGNTIYF
TGTGCCAGCAGTTTATTCGACAGCCCTGGAAACACCATATATTTT
>TRBJ1-1|-|-|TRBV18
CASSPQSGTEAFF
TGTGCCAGCTCACCACAGAGTGGCACTGAAGCTTTCTTT
>TRBJ1-1|-|-|TRBV5-6
CASSFFTGTILPEAFF
TGTGCCAGCAGCTTCTTCACCGGGACAATTTTACCTGAAGCTTTCTTT
>TRBJ1-5|-|TRBD1|TRBV28
CASREGALGPQHF
TGTGCCAGCAGGGAGGGGGCCTTGGGGCCCCAGCATTTT
>TRBJ1-2|once|-|TRBV12-3/TRBV12-4
CASSQGNGYTF
TGTGCCAGCAGTCAGGGAAACGGCTACACCTTC
>TRBJ1-2|-|TRBD1|TRBV5-1
CASRATGGAYGYTF
TGCGCCAGCAGGGCAACAGGGGGGGCCTATGGCTACACCTTC
>TRBJ2-4|-|TRBD1|TRBV19
CASRTDRGQENIQYF
TGTGCCAGTAGAACAGACAGGGGGCAGGAAAACATTCAGTACTTC
>TRBJ1-1|-|-|TRBV19
CARQNAPPGSESYKNGEAFF
TGTGCCAGGCAAAACGCACCCCCGGGATCCGAGTCCTACAAGAACGGTGAAGCTTTCTTT